The clone carrying this T cell receptor beta chain was detected only once. Antigen: not known. The data belong to a study of blood T cells in healthy people across ages. Study results and caveats: Strong correlation existed between TCR beta diversity and naive T cell percentage.

Primed by a sample-barcoded 5' primer and a J-beta primer mix, a second PCR proceeded for about 7 to 12 cycles. From the 5' RACE reads, TCRdb called clonotypes with MiXCR, one entry per CDR3 protein. The sample includes about 730,000 distinct CDR3 sequences, roughly 47% of them seen just once. The TCR sequence derives from a woman aged 60-75 years in good health. Sequenced input: blood.

This chain's CDR3 is CASSPQSSGGYEQYF. The CDR3 region has the DNA TGTGCCAGCAGCCCGCAAAGTAGCGGGGGCTACGAGCAGTACTTC. This chain uses TRBV3-1 with TRBJ2-4, with TRBD2 matching 9 bases. The DNA matches TRBJ2-7 better at its end, which makes the J call doubtful. Germline-derived CDR1 and CDR2 are LGHDT and YNNKEL (reference sequence). There are 15 residues in the CDR3.